This T cell receptor (beta chain) is drawn from a study of beta chain features in type 1 diabetes. General study points: In patients and controls equally, PCR might favor templates that are shorter.

About this clone: Its antigen is currently unknown.

Reverse transcription of all isolated RNA meant that expressed TCRB transcripts were sequenced. Using immunoSEQ multiplex PCR, the repertoire was profiled, and TCRdb retains in-frame clones only, with some absent. The sample lists about 350,000 clones; around 20% were seen once. V shed 6 bases and J 3 bases; nucleotides not matched to a gene: 4. Germline V gives CDR1 SEHNR, CDR2 FQNEAQ (reference sequence). The CDR3 covers 14 residues. This sequence originates from a woman between 18 and 30 years old in good health. This chain connects TRBV7-9 to TRBJ1-1; TRBD1 matches at 10 bases. Material for sequencing was naive CD4+ T cells from blood. The CDR3 coding sequence is TGTGCCAGCAGTCGGGACAGGGGTCACACTGAAGCTTTCTTT. Translating it yields CASSRDRGHTEAFF.